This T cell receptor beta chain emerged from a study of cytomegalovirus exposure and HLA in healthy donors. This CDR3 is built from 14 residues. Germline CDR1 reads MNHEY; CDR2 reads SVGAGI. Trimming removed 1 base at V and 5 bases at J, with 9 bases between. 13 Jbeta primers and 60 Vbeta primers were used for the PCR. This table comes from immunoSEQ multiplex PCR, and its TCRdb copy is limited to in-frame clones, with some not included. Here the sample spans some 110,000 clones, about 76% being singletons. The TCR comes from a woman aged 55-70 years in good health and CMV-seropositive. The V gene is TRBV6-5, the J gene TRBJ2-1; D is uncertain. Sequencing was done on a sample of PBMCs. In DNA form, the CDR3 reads TGTGCCAGCAGTTACTATCCGGTGGACAATGAGCAGTTCTTC. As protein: CASSYYPVDNEQFF.